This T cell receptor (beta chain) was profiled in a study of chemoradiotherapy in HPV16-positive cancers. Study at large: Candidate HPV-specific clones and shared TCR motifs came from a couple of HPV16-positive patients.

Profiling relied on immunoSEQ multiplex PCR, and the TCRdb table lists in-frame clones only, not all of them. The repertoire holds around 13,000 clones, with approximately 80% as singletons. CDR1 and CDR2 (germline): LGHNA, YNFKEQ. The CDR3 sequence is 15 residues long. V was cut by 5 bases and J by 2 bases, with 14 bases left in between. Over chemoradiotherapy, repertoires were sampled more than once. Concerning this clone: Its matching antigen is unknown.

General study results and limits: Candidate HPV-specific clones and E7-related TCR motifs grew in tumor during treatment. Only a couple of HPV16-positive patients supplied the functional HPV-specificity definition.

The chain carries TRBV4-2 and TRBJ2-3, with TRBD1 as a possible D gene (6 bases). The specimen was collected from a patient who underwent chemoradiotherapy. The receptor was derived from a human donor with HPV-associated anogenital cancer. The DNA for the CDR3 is TGTGCCAGCAGCTCCGGGACAAGCGACACAGATACGCAGTATTTT. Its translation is CASSSGTSDTDTQYF.